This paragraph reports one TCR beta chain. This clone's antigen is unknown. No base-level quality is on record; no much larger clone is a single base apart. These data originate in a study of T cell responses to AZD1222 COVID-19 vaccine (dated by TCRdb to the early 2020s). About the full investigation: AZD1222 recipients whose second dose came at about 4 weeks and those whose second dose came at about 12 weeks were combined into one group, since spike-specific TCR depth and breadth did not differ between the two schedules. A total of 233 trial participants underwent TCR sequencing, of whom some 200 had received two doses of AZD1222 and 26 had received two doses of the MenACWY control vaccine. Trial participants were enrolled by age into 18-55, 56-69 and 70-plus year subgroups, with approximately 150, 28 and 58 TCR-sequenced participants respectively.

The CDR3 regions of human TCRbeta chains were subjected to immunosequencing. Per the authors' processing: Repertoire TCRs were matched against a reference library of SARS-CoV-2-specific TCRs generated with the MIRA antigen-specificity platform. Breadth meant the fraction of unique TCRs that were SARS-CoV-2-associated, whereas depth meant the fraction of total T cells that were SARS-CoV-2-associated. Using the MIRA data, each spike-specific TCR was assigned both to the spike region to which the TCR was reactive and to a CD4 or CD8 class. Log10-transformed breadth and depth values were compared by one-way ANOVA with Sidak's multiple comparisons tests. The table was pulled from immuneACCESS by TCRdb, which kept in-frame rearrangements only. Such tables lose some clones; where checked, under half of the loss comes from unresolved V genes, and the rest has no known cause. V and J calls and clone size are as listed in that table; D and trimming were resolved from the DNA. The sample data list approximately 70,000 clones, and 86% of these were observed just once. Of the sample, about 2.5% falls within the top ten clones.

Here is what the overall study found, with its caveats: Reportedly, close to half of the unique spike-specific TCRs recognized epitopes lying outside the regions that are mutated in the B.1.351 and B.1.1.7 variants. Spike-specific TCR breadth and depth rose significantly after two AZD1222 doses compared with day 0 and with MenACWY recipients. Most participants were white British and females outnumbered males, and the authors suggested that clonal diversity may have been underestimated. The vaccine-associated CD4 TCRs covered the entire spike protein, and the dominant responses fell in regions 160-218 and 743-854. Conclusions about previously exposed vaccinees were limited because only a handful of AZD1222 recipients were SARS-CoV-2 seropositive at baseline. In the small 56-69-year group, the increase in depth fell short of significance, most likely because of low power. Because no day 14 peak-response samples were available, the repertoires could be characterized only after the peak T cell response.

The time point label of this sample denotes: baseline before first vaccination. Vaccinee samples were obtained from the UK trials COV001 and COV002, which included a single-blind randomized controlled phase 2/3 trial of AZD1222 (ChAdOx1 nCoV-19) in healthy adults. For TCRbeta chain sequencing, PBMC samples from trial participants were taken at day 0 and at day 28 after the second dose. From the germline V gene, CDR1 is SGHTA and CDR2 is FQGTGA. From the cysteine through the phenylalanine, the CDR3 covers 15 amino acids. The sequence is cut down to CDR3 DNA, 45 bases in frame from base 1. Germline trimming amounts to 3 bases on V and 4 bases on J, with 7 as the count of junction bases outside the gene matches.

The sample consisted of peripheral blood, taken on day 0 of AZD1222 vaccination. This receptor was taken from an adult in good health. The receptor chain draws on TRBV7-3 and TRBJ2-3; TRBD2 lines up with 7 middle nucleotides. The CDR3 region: CASSLSAGEPDTQYF. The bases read TGTGCCAGCAGCTTGAGTGCGGGAGAACCAGATACGCAGTATTTT.